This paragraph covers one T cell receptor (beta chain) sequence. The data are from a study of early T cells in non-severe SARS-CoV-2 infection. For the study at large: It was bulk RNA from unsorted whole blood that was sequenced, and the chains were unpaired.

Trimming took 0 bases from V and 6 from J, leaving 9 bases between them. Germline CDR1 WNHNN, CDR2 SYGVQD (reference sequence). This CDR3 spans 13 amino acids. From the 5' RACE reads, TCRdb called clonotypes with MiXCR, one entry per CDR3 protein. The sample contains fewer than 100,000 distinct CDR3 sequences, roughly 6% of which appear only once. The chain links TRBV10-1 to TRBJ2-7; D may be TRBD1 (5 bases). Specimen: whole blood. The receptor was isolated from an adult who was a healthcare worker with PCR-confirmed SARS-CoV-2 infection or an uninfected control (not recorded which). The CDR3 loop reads CASSESGLSEQYF. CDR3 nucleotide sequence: TGCGCCAGCAGTGAGTCGGGGCTCTCCGAGCAGTACTTC.